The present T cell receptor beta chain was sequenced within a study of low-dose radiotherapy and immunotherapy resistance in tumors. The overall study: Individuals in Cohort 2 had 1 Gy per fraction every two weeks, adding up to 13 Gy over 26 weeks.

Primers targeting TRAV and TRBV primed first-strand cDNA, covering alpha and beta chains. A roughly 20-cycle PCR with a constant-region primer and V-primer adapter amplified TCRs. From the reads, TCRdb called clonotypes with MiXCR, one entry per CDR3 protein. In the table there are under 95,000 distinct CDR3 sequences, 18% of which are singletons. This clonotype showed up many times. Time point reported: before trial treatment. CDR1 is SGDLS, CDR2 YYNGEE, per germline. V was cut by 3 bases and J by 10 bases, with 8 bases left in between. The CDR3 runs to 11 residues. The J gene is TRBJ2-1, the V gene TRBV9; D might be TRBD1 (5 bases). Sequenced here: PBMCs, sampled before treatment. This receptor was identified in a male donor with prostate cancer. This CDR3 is CASSAGWEQFF. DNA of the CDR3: TGTGCCAGCAGCGCAGGGTGGGAGCAGTTCTTC.